What follows are 27 T cell receptor beta chains derived from one specimen sequenced in a study of cytomegalovirus exposure and HLA in healthy donors. Using immunoSEQ multiplex PCR, the repertoire was profiled, and TCRdb retains in-frame clones only, with some absent. Among some 190,000 clones listed, more than 75% were seen once. Source material: PBMCs. All receptors derive from a woman under 30 in good health and CMV-seronegative.

The chain uses TRBV5-5 and TRBJ1-6; D remains unclear. CDR3 length: 18 residues. V was clipped by 2 bases and J by 8 bases, with 23 bases between them. The V gene's germline CDR1 is SGHKS and CDR2 YYEKEE (reference sequence). The CDR3: CASSLSLLLGRRDSPLHF. CDR3 sequence (DNA): TGTGCCAGCAGCTTATCCCTCCTCCTCGGTCGACGGGATTCACCCCTCCACTTT.

As to this clone: The sample holds other DNA sequences that translate to the same CDR3. The rearrangement links TRBV5-4 to TRBJ2-1; TRBD2 matches at 9 bases. Germline assignment: CDR1 SGHNT and CDR2 YYREEE (reference sequence). The CDR3 consists of 16 residues. The V gene end was trimmed by 2 bases and the J gene end by 7 bases; junction bases not matched to a gene: 10. The CDR3 sequence: CASSFLLAGPNNEQFF. The CDR3, as DNA: TGTGCCAGCAGCTTCCTTCTAGCGGGGCCCAATAATGAGCAGTTCTTC.

This clone was seen just once. CDR3 residues: CASRASVWGEQFF. CDR3 sequence (DNA): TGTGCCAGCAGAGCTAGCGTCTGGGGTGAGCAGTTCTTC. This chain connects TRBV6-1 to TRBJ2-1, with D perhaps matching TRBD2 (6 bases). This CDR3 contains 13 residues. Germline V gene data show CDR1 as MNHNS and CDR2 as SASEGT. V was cut by 6 bases and J by 9 bases, with 15 bases left in between.

The chain combines TRBV25-1 with TRBJ2-7; D is ambiguous. Germline assignment: CDR1 MGHDK and CDR2 SYGVNS. V lost 4 bases and J lost 2, with 3 bases in between. This CDR3 region has 11 residues. CDR3 in amino acids: CASSVAYEQYF. The DNA of the CDR3 is TGTGCCAGCAGTGTCGCCTACGAGCAGTACTTC.

This chain joins TRBV15 and TRBJ1-1; D gene unclear. V lost 1 base, J lost 8 bases, and 8 bases lay in between. Germline V gives CDR1 LNHNV, CDR2 YYDKDF (reference sequence). This CDR3 comprises 12 residues. For the CDR3, the DNA is TGTGCCACCAGCAGAGGCACGGTCGAAGCTTTCTTT. Its protein is CATSRGTVEAFF.

The chain has TRBV13 and TRBJ2-2; 8 bases are a match to TRBD2. Germline V gene lookup returns CDR1 PRHDT and CDR2 FYEKMQ (reference sequence). V was clipped by 0 bases and J by 5 bases; unmatched bases: 5. There are 16 residues in the CDR3. The chain's CDR3 is CASSLGSGSKTGELFF. CDR3 in DNA: TGTGCCAGCAGCTTAGGGAGCGGGAGTAAGACCGGGGAGCTGTTTTTT.

The chain uses TRBV6-6 and TRBJ1-2; 7 bases fit TRBD1. Germline CDR1 reads MNHNY; CDR2 reads SVGAGI (reference sequence). The CDR3 is 13 residues long. Trimming cost V 0 bases and J 7 bases; bases outside gene matches: 2. The CDR3 loop is CASSYSGTAGYTF. CDR3 nucleotide sequence: TGTGCCAGCAGTTACTCGGGGACAGCTGGCTACACCTTC.

CDR3 sequence (DNA): TGTGCCAGCAGCCAAGATGGGATGAGGGTCAATGAGCAGTTCTTC. Amino acid sequence: CASSQDGMRVNEQFF. The chain uses TRBV4-2 and TRBJ2-1, with a weak D call TRBD2 (5 bases). V dropped 0 bases and J dropped 6 bases, with 12 bases sitting between them. Germline V gene data show CDR1 as LGHNA and CDR2 as YNFKEQ. This CDR3 contains 15 residues.

This chain connects TRBV5-1 to TRBJ1-1, with 7 bases fitting TRBD1. V lost 1 base and J lost 4; bases outside the gene matches: 16. The germline V gene has CDR1 SGHRS and CDR2 YFSETQ. The CDR3 runs 18 residues. The CDR3, as DNA: TGCGCCAGCAGCTTGAATCACGCAGGGGGAAGTTTATTCACTGAAGCTTTCTTT. This codes for CASSLNHAGGSLFTEAFF.

The chain employs TRBV19 and TRBJ1-6; D might be TRBD1 (6 bases). Germline V gene sequence: CDR1 LNHDA, CDR2 SQIVND (reference sequence). This CDR3 comprises 15 residues. Trimming took off 8 bases at V and 6 bases at J, with 17 bases between the two ends. The CDR3 nucleotides are TGTGCCAGTTCGCTACAGGGAGACTTTAATTCACCCCTCCACTTT. Protein product: CASSLQGDFNSPLHF. The entire variable domain, with the rest obtained from reference TRBV19 and TRBJ1-6, is as follows: DGGITQSPKYLFRKEGQNVTLSCEQNLNHDAMYWYRQDPGQGLRLIYYSQIVNDFQKGDIAEGYSVSREKKESFPLTVTSAQKNPTAFYLCASSLQGDFNSPLHFGNGTRLTVT.

This chain joins TRBV4-1 and TRBJ2-5, with D maybe TRBD1 (5 bases). Germline V CDR1 and CDR2: MGHRA, YSYEKL. This CDR3 region has 14 residues. Trimming stripped 2 bases from V and 4 bases from J, with 11 bases between. CDR3 coding DNA: TGCGCCAGCAGCCAAAAAGGGGTATCAGAGACCCAGTACTTC. It specifies CASSQKGVSETQYF.

The rearrangement links TRBV5-4 to TRBJ2-3; no definite D call. Between the trimmed V and J ends, which lost 0 bases and 0 bases, there was a span of 11 bases. CDR1 is SGHNT, CDR2 YYREEE, per germline (reference sequence). The CDR3 length is 16 residues. DNA for the CDR3: TGTGCCAGCAGCTTGGGTTACGCTACTAGCACAGATACGCAGTATTTT. It encodes CASSLGYATSTDTQYF.

This rearrangement joins TRBV7-9 to TRBJ2-7; 8 bases agree with TRBD1. The CDR3 loop spans 14 amino acids. J gave up 3 bases and V 4 bases, and 5 bases lay outside the gene matches. CDR1 SEHNR and CDR2 FQNEAQ come from the germline V gene (reference sequence). The CDR3 reads CASSSDGQGYEQYF. In DNA, the CDR3 is TGTGCCAGCAGCTCTGACGGACAGGGCTACGAGCAGTACTTC.

This rearrangement joins TRBV23-1 to TRBJ2-7; a weak D match, TRBD2 (5 bases). TRBV23-1 qualifies as an ORF whose function is uncertain. Trimming took off 2 bases at V and 3 bases at J, with 14 bases between the two ends. CDR3 length: 15 amino acids. The DNA of the CDR3 is TGCGCCAGCAGTCAAGGCGGCCGGGGTGGCTACGAGCAGTACTTC. Translating it yields CASSQGGRGGYEQYF.

The V and J genes are TRBV5-5 and TRBJ1-2; D is possibly TRBD1 (6 bases). Trimming stripped 4 bases from V and 4 bases from J, with 17 bases between. The CDR3 totals 15 residues. Germline CDR1 is SGHKS and CDR2 is YYEKEE (reference sequence). CDR3 sequence: CASSIQQGLGYGYTF. Written as DNA, the CDR3 is TGTGCCAGCAGCATTCAACAGGGATTGGGCTATGGCTACACCTTC.

The count of this clone is one. The chain is built from TRBV28 and TRBJ1-4; perhaps TRBD1 as D (6 bases). Trimming left V 5 bases short and J 3 bases short, with 22 bases between. The CDR3 length is 18 residues. Germline V CDR1 and CDR2: MDHEN, SYDVKM. The CDR3 here is CASSLNVGGPTANEKLFF. CDR3 nucleotides: TGTGCCAGCAGTCTAAATGTGGGGGGGCCCACGGCTAATGAAAAACTGTTTTTT.

The chain links TRBV7-2 to TRBJ1-2, with 10 bases matching TRBD1. Germline V lookup: CDR1 SGHTA, CDR2 FQGNSA. The CDR3 is 16 residues long. J gave up 6 bases and V 1 base, and 8 bases lay outside the gene matches. Here the CDR3 reads CASSLDLGTGVNGYTF. DNA for the CDR3: TGTGCCAGCAGCTTAGATTTGGGGACAGGGGTTAATGGCTACACCTTC.

The chain is built from TRBV10-3 and TRBJ1-3; 8 positions match TRBD1. CDR1 is ENHRY, CDR2 SYGVKD, per germline. The CDR3 is made up of 14 amino acids. After removal of 6 bases from V and 1 base from J, the junction contained 2 bases not matched to a gene. Written as DNA, the CDR3 is TGTGCCATCAGATACAGGGGGTCTGGAAACACCATATATTTT. It codes for CAIRYRGSGNTIYF.

The chain carries TRBV5-5 and TRBJ1-6; 7 bases are a match to TRBD1. Looked up from germline, CDR1 is SGHKS and CDR2 is YYEKEE (reference sequence). The CDR3 contains 15 residues. V lost 0 bases to trimming and J lost 10 bases; unmatched junction nucleotides: 7. CDR3 residues: CASSLVQGGRSPLHF. The CDR3, as DNA: TGTGCCAGCAGCTTGGTGCAGGGGGGTCGGTCACCCCTCCACTTT.

Note on this clone: The germline gene is not matched at one end of the junction; a read error may be the cause. Other DNA sequences in the sample encode the same CDR3. The J gene is TRBJ1-2, the V gene TRBV18; D is perhaps TRBD1 (5 bases). CDR1 is KGHSH, CDR2 LQKENI, per germline. The CDR3 length is 17 residues. CDR3 coding DNA: TGTGCCAGCTCCCTCGGCCAGGGTCAAGCAACTAACTATGGCTACACCTTT. It yields the protein CASSLGQGQATNYGYTF.

This chain connects TRBV12-5 to TRBJ1-5, with 8 bases lining up with TRBD1. V shed 0 bases, J shed 6 bases, and the junction held 7 bases outside the gene matches. Germline V gene data show CDR1 as LGHNT and CDR2 as FRNRAP. The CDR3 extends over 16 amino acids. CDR3 bases: TGTGCTAGTGGTTTGGTAGTGGGCAGGGGGCTTCAGCCCCAGCATTTT. Its protein is CASGLVVGRGLQPQHF.

For the CDR3, the DNA is TGTGCCTTTAGCCTTACGTTTAATGAGCAGTTCTTC. As protein: CAFSLTFNEQFF. The V gene is TRBV30, the J gene TRBJ2-1; D gene ambiguous. Deletions cut 7 bases from V and 7 bases from J, with 14 bases between. There are 12 residues in the CDR3. Germline CDR1 reads GTSNPN; CDR2 reads SVGIG (reference sequence).

This chain's CDR3 is CASSDFLQFF. The CDR3 coding sequence is TGTGCCAGCAGTGATTTTCTGCAGTTCTTC. The V and J genes are TRBV6-1 and TRBJ2-1, with D hard to call. CDR1 is MNHNS, CDR2 SASEGT, per germline. Trimming shortened V by 3 bases and J by 12 bases, and 6 bases separated the two germline ends. This CDR3 spans 10 amino acids.

This sequence joins TRBV10-2 and TRBJ2-2; 7 positions match TRBD2. Trimming took 0 bases from V and 6 from J; bases not matched to a gene: 4. The germline V gene has CDR1 WSHSY and CDR2 SAAADI. CDR3 length: 15 residues. The CDR3 here is CASSESKLAPGELFF. DNA for the CDR3: TGCGCCAGCAGTGAGTCGAAACTAGCGCCCGGGGAGCTGTTTTTT.

V usage is TRBV19 and J usage is TRBJ2-7; D remains unclear. V was trimmed by 2 bases and J by 2 bases, leaving 13 bases between them. The CDR3 consists of 15 residues. CDR1 LNHDA and CDR2 SQIVND come from the germline V gene (reference sequence). For the CDR3, the DNA is TGTGCCAGTAGTATAACAAGCTCGGCGGCCTACGAGCAGTACTTC. The encoded protein is CASSITSSAAYEQYF.

The chain combines TRBV2 with TRBJ2-3; TRBD2 matches at 10 bases. The CDR3 consists of 16 residues. The trim removed 3 bases at V and 4 bases at J, leaving 7 bases unmatched. The V gene's germline CDR1 is SNHLY and CDR2 FYNNEI. Here the CDR3 reads CASSDVASGSADTQYF. CDR3 DNA sequence: TGTGCCAGCAGTGATGTTGCTAGCGGGAGCGCAGATACGCAGTATTTT.

The V gene is TRBV2, the J gene TRBJ2-7; D is undetermined. V was clipped by 6 bases and J by 2 bases, with 5 bases between them. CDR3 length equals 11 residues. Per the germline V gene, CDR1 is SNHLY and CDR2 is FYNNEI. CDR3: CASSPAYEQYF. The CDR3 DNA is TGTGCCAGCAGCCCGGCCTACGAGCAGTACTTC.